This T cell receptor (beta chain) was found in a study of T cells in Graves' hyperthyroidism and ophthalmopathy. TCR beta CDR3 regions were amplified from RNA. Researchers ran a first-round RT-PCR on the TCR CDR3 using the HTBI primer set. TCRdb analysed the multiplex PCR reads with MiXCR anew, one entry per CDR3 protein. The sample holds more than 350,000 distinct CDR3 sequences, approximately 16% seen once. Study-wide results and caveats: Progression to ophthalmopathy was predicted a median of approximately 6.4 months early.

V dropped 3 bases and J dropped 4 bases, with 9 bases sitting between them. The CDR3 is made up of 13 amino acids. Germline V lookup: CDR1 MNHEY, CDR2 SMNVEV (reference sequence). This clonotype was counted many times. Its antigen is as yet unknown. The specimen was blood. This TCR came from a woman aged 55-70 years with Graves' ophthalmopathy. The J gene is TRBJ1-1, the V gene TRBV27; D uncertain. In DNA form, the CDR3 reads TGTGCCAGCAGTTTGGCCCCCGGCACTGAAGCTTTCTTT. As protein: CASSLAPGTEAFF.